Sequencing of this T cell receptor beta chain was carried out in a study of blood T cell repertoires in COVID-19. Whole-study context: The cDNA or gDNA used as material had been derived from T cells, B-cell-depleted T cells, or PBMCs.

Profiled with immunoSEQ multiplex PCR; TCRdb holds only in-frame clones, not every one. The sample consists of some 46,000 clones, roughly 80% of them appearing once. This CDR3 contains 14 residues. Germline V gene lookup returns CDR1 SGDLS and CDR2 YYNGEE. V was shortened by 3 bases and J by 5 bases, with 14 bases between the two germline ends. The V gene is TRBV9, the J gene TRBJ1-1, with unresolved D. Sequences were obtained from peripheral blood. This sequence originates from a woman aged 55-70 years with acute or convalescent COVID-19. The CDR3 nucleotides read TGTGCCAGCAGCGCGGGGTGGGCCAGTACTGAAGCTTTCTTT. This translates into CASSAGWASTEAFF.